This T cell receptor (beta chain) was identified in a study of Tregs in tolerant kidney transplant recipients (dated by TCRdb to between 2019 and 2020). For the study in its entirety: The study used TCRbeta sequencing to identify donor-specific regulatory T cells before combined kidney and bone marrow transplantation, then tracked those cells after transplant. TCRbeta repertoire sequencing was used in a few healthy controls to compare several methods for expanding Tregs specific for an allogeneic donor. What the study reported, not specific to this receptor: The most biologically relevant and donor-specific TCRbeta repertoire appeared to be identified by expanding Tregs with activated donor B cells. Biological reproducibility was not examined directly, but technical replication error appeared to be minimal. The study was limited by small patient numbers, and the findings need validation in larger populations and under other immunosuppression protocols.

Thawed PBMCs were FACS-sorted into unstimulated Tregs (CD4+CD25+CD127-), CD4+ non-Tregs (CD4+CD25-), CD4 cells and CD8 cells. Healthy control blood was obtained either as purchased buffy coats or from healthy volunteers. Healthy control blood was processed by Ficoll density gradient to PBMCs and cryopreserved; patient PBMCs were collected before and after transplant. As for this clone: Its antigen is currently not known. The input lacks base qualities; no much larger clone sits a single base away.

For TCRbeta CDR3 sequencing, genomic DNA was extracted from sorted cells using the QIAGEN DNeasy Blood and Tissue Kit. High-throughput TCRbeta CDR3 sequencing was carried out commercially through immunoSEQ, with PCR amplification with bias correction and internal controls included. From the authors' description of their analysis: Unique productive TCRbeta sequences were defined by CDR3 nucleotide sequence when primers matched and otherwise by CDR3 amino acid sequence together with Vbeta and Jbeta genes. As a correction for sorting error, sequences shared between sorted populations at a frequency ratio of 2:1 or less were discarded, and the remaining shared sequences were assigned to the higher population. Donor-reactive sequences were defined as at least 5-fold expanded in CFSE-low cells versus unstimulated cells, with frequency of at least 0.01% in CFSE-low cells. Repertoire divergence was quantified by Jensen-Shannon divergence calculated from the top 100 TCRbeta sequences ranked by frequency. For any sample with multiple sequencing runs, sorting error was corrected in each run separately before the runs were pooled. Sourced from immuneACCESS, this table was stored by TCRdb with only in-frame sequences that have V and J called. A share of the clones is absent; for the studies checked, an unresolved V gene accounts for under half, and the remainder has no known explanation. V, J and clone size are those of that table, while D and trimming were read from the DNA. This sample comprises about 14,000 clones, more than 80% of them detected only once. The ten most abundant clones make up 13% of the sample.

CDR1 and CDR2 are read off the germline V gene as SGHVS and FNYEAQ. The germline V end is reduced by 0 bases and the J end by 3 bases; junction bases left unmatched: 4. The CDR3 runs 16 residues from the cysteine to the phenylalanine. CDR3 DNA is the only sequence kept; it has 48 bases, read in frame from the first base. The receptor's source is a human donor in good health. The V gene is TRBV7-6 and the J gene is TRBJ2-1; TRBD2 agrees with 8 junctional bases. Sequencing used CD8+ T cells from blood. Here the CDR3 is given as CASSLARGTSYNEQFF. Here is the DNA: TGTGCCAGCAGCTTAGCGAGAGGGACTAGCTACAATGAGCAGTTCTTC. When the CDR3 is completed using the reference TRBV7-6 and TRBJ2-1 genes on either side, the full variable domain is GAGVSQSPRYKVTKRGQDVALRCDPISGHVSLYWYRQALGQGPEFLTYFNYEAQQDKSGLPNDRFSAERPEGSISTLTIQRTEQRDSAMYRCASSLARGTSYNEQFFGPGTRLTVL.